The present T cell receptor (beta chain) was sequenced within a study of blood T cell repertoires in COVID-19. For the study at large: Acute-phase and convalescent COVID-19 samples originated in the United States, Italy and Spain.

TCRdb's table, derived via immunoSEQ multiplex PCR, lists solely in-frame clones and lacks some. The table includes about 51,000 clones, more than 70% detected once. Germline lookup yields CDR1 MDHEN and CDR2 SYDVKM. The CDR3 is 14 amino acids. Trimming cost V 6 bases and J 2 bases, with 12 bases left between them. The V call is TRBV28, the J call TRBJ2-3, with D tentatively TRBD2 (5 bases). This TCR was sampled from a man at least 80 years old with active COVID-19. Specimen: peripheral blood. CDR3 region: CASSSGAATDTQYF. CDR3 in DNA: TGTGCCAGCAGCTCTGGAGCGGCCACAGATACGCAGTATTTT.